One and the same sample provided the 15 T cell receptor beta chains below, sequenced in a study of T cell repertoires in cytomegalovirus infection. TCRdb reprocessed the reads with MiXCR, giving one entry per CDR3 protein. Among nearly 650,000 distinct CDR3 sequences listed, 20% to 25% were seen once. Sequencing was carried out using CD8+ T cells from PBMCs. Receptors originate from a human donor in good health (CMV status not recorded). Some clones in this sample may be carry-over from other donors' samples.

The gene calls are TRBV28 and TRBJ2-7; D remains unclear. There are 13 residues in the CDR3. Germline loops: CDR1 MDHEN, CDR2 SYDVKM. Between the trimmed V and J ends, which lost 0 bases and 6 bases, there was a span of 9 bases. The chain's CDR3 is CASSLWATGEQYV. CDR3 DNA sequence: TGTGCCAGCAGTTTATGGGCGACGGGCGAGCAGTACGTC.

The genes are TRBV9 and TRBJ2-3, with a tentative D call TRBD1 (6 bases). Trimming took off 0 bases at V and 11 bases at J, with 13 bases between the two ends. Germline CDR1 and CDR2: SGDLS and YYNGEE. The CDR3 totals 13 residues. CDR3 in DNA: TGTGCCAGCAGCGTAGAGACAGGAGCGAGGCAGTATTTT. It is translated as CASSVETGARQYF.

This clonotype appeared many times. This sequence joins TRBV12-3 or TRBV12-4 and TRBJ1-1; D is undetermined. The V end was cut by 2 bases, the J end by 2 bases, with 6 bases between. This CDR3 is 13 amino acids long. Here the CDR3 DNA reads TGTGCCAGCAGTTTAAATGCTAACACTGAAGCTTTCTTT. Its translation is CASSLNANTEAFF.

This clonotype showed up many times. The chain recombines TRBV5-6 with TRBJ2-7; D is ambiguous. V lost 7 bases, J lost 1 base, and 9 bases lay in between. Germline loops: CDR1 SGHDT, CDR2 YYEEEE. The CDR3 consists of 12 residues. CDR3 region: CASYGTSYEQYF. CDR3 coding DNA: TGTGCCAGCTATGGCACTTCCTACGAGCAGTACTTC. Using reference TRBV5-6 and TRBJ2-7 for the parts outside the CDR3, the full variable domain is DAGVTQSPTHLIKTRGQQVTLRCSPKSGHDTVSWYQQALGQGPQFIFQYYEEEERQRGNFPDRFSGHQFPNYSSELNVNALLLGDSALYLCASYGTSYEQYFGPGTRLTVT.

Ten or more counts support this clonotype. The rearrangement links TRBV6-2 or TRBV6-3 to TRBJ1-2; the D is unclear. Between the trimmed V and J ends, which lost 2 bases and 0 bases, there was a span of 10 bases. Germline V lookup: CDR1 MNHEY, CDR2 SVGEGT. This CDR3 is 15 amino acids long. The CDR3 bases are TGTGCCAGCAGTTACCTGAGGACTGCTAACTATGGCTACACCTTC. Translating it yields CASSYLRTANYGYTF.

The rearrangement joins TRBV28 to TRBJ2-7, with 11 bases matching TRBD1. Germline values: CDR1 MDHEN, CDR2 SYDVKM. V was pared by 3 bases and J by 1 base, with 5 bases of the junction left unmatched. The CDR3 spans 16 residues. CDR3: CASSFGGTGGSYEQYV. CDR3 nucleotides: TGTGCCAGCAGTTTCGGGGGGACAGGGGGATCCTACGAGCAGTACGTC.

In its sample, this clonotype was seen a few times. The rearrangement uses TRBV20-1 and TRBJ2-2; D possibly corresponds to TRBD2 (7 bases). Deletions cut 1 base from V and 5 bases from J, with 14 bases between. The CDR3 is 15 residues long. Germline V lookup: CDR1 DFQATT, CDR2 SNEGSKA (reference sequence). The CDR3 sequence is CSARAGGRWTGELFF. Here the CDR3 DNA reads TGCAGTGCTAGAGCGGGGGGCAGATGGACCGGGGAGCTGTTTTTT.

The chain couples TRBV13 to TRBJ2-1; D not certain. The V and J ends lost 1 base and 4 bases respectively, with 11 bases between them. Germline V gene data show CDR1 as PRHDT and CDR2 as FYEKMQ (reference sequence). The CDR3 length is 15 residues. CDR3 amino acids: CASSLEQTLYNEQFF. DNA for the CDR3: TGTGCCAGCAGCTTAGAGCAGACGCTATACAATGAGCAGTTCTTC. Filled out from reference TRBV13 and TRBJ2-1, the complete variable domain reads AAGVIQSPRHLIKEKRETATLKCYPIPRHDTVYWYQQGPGQDPQFLISFYEKMQSDKGSIPDRFSAQQFSDYHSELNMSSLELGDSALYFCASSLEQTLYNEQFFGPGTRLTVL.

This clonotype was observed a few times. For the CDR3, the DNA is TGTGCCAGCAGCCCACGACTCAGGACAGTTGGAGATACGCAGTATTTT. Its translation is CASSPRLRTVGDTQYF. This sequence joins TRBV7-9 and TRBJ2-3, with TRBD1 as a possible D gene (6 bases). The CDR3 has 16 residues. Germline values: CDR1 SEHNR, CDR2 FQNEAQ (reference sequence). The ends were cut back, 5 bases at V and 5 bases at J, with 20 bases in the middle.

This clonotype showed up many times. The chain couples TRBV6-5 to TRBJ2-1, with D tentatively TRBD1 (5 bases). Germline-derived CDR1 and CDR2 are MNHEY and SVGAGI. Trimming pared 0 bases from V and 7 bases from J, leaving 7 bases between. This CDR3 contains 13 residues. The CDR3 DNA sequence: TGTGCCAGCAGTTACTCCAGGGCTAATGAGCAGTTCTTC. Protein: CASSYSRANEQFF.

V is TRBV28 and J is TRBJ1-6, with D possibly TRBD1 on 5 matching bases. With 8 bases removed from V and 6 bases from J, the gap between germline ends came to 14 bases. Germline V gives CDR1 MDHEN, CDR2 SYDVKM. The CDR3 is 14 residues long. The DNA of the CDR3 is TGTGCCAGCGGGTTCTTCGGGGGTAATTCACCCCTCCACTTT. Amino acids: CASGFFGGNSPLHF.

In its sample, this clonotype was seen many times. The V gene is TRBV7-2, the J gene TRBJ1-2; a possible D gene is TRBD1 (5 bases). The CDR3 has 15 amino acids. V shed 0 bases and J shed 8 bases, with 16 bases lying between them. Germline V gene sequence: CDR1 SGHTA, CDR2 FQGNSA. CDR3 protein: CASSLAQGSRGGYTF. The DNA for the CDR3 is TGTGCCAGCAGCTTAGCCCAGGGCAGCCGGGGGGGCTACACCTTC.

This clonotype was seen only a few times. The chain uses TRBV6-5 and TRBJ2-3; 9 bases match TRBD1. Germline-derived CDR1 and CDR2 are MNHEY and SVGAGI. This CDR3 has 15 amino acids. Trimming took 5 bases from V and 9 from J; bases not matched to a gene: 12. In DNA form, the CDR3 reads TGTGCCAGCAGTGGACAGGGGAAGGAAAGGGACACGCAGTATTTT. It is translated as CASSGQGKERDTQYF.

This clonotype was seen ten or more times. The gene calls are TRBV7-6 and TRBJ1-1, with TRBD1 matching 9 bases. The CDR3 totals 15 residues. With V trimmed by 5 bases and J by 5 bases, 9 bases remained unmatched. CDR1 and CDR2 (germline): SGHVS, FNYEAQ. Here the CDR3 reads CASSLRGQGGTEAFF. CDR3 sequence (DNA): TGTGCCAGCAGCCTTAGGGGACAGGGAGGGACTGAAGCTTTCTTT.

The chain uses TRBV20-1 and TRBJ2-1; 8 nucleotides line up with TRBD1. Germline CDR1 reads DFQATT; CDR2 reads SNEGSKA (reference sequence). V gave up 0 bases and J gave up 3 bases; unmatched junction bases: 7. The CDR3 loop spans 16 amino acids. CDR3 region: CSARDFRDRLYNEQFF. The DNA for the CDR3 is TGCAGTGCTAGAGATTTCCGGGACAGGCTCTACAATGAGCAGTTCTTC.